A single sample is the source of the 2 T cell receptor beta chains below, sequenced in a study of blood T cell repertoires in COVID-19. Clones were sequenced by immunoSEQ multiplex PCR, and TCRdb holds only the in-frame ones, with some missing. The sample yields roughly 150,000 clones, roughly nine tenths seen once. The sample was peripheral blood. The receptors come from a middle-aged woman with acute or convalescent COVID-19.

For this clone: Compared with germline, one end of the junction differs, possibly owing to a read error. The chain couples TRBV7-3 to TRBJ2-7, with D possibly matching TRBD1 (6 bases). This CDR3 region has 15 residues. Per germline, CDR1 SGHTA and CDR2 FQGTGA. The CDR3 protein is CASSLTGQSSYEQYF. The CDR3 DNA follows: TGTGCCAGCAGCCTAACGGGACAAAGCTCCTACGAGCAGTACTTC.

The chain carries TRBV2 and TRBJ2-2, with D possibly being TRBD2 (5 bases). Germline V gene sequence: CDR1 SNHLY, CDR2 FYNNEI. The CDR3 totals 16 residues. The V and J ends lost 6 bases and 5 bases respectively, with 19 bases between them. The CDR3 DNA follows: TGTGCCAGCAGCCCCCGATCAAACCCGGGGACCGGGGAGCTGTTTTTT. Protein product: CASSPRSNPGTGELFF.